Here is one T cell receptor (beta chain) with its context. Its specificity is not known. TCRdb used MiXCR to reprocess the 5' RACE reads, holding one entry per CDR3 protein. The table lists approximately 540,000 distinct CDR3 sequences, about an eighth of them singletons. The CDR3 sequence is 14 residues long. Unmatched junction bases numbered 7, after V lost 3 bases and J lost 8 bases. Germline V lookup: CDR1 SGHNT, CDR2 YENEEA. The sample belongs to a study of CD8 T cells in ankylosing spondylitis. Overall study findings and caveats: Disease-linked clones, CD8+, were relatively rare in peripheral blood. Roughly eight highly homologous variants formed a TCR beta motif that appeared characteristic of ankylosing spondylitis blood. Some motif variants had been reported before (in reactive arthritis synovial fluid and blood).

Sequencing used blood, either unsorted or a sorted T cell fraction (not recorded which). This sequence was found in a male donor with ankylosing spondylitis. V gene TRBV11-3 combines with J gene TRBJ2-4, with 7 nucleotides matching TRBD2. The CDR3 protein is CASSFLTRGDIQYF. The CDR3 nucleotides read TGTGCCAGCAGCTTTCTGACACGGGGGGACATTCAGTACTTC.